These 5 T cell receptor beta chains share one sample of origin, sequenced in a study of shared clonotypes between healthy human individuals. The assay was immunoSEQ multiplex PCR, and TCRdb's table has in-frame clones only and misses some. The table has approximately 1.4 million clones, nearly 99% seen once. The sequencing sample was made of naive CD4+ T cells sorted from blood. Subset in this sample: CD45RA+ positively selected. The receptors originated from a man aged 25-45 years in good health.

This CDR3 is CASSNGQPQHF. The CDR3 DNA is TGTGCCAGCAGTAATGGACAGCCCCAGCATTTT. This sequence joins TRBV6-6 and TRBJ1-5; D is undetermined. Trimming took off 5 bases at V and 7 bases at J, with 6 bases between the two ends. The CDR3 covers 11 residues. The germline CDR1 and CDR2 sequences are MNHNY and SVGAGI (reference sequence).

The chain links TRBV7-3 to TRBJ2-1; no firm D call. CDR1 is SGHTA, CDR2 FQGTGA, per germline. V gave up 4 bases and J gave up 10 bases, with 20 bases separating them. The CDR3 is 15 residues long. CDR3 sequence (DNA): TGTGCCAGCAGCTCCTCGACAATTGCAGTCTCGGAGCAGTTCTTC. It specifies CASSSSTIAVSEQFF.

The chain employs TRBV7-2 and TRBJ2-5; the match to TRBD2 covers 7 bases. The CDR3 covers 16 residues. The V and J ends lost 0 bases and 0 bases, in that order; junction bases with no gene match: 4. The germline V gene encodes CDR1 SGHTA and CDR2 FQGNSA. CDR3 in amino acids: CASSLAATSNQETQYF. DNA of the CDR3: TGTGCCAGCAGCTTAGCTGCGACTAGCAACCAAGAGACCCAGTACTTC.

The V call is TRBV28, the J call TRBJ1-1, with 7 nucleotides matching TRBD1. Germline assignment: CDR1 MDHEN and CDR2 SYDVKM. The V and J ends lost 6 bases and 1 base, in that order; junction bases with no gene match: 11. The CDR3 extends over 16 amino acids. CDR3 DNA sequence: TGTGCCAGCAGACTACTCGACAGGGTGAGGAACACTGAAGCTTTCTTT. Translating it yields CASRLLDRVRNTEAFF.

Comment on this clone: The same CDR3 can be traced to other DNA sequences in this sample. V usage is TRBV6-6 and J usage is TRBJ2-3; D is unclear. Deletions cut 2 bases from V and 6 bases from J, with 6 bases between. The V gene's germline CDR1 is MNHNY and CDR2 SVGAGI (reference sequence). CDR3 size: 12 residues. The CDR3 reads CASSYLSDTQYF. CDR3 DNA: TGTGCCAGCAGTTACCTTTCTGATACGCAGTATTTT.